Below, 5 T cell receptor beta chains from the same sample are listed, as sequenced in a study of blood T cell repertoires in COVID-19. Produced via immunoSEQ multiplex PCR; TCRdb's table is partial and in-frame only. The data hold around 300,000 clones, with about 87% observed a single time. Material for sequencing was PBMCs or T cells enriched from blood (not recorded which). Every receptor here comes from a man younger than 40 who had recovered from COVID-19.

This clone has a single count. This sequence joins TRBV30 and TRBJ2-6; D gene unclear. The CDR3 sequence is 13 residues long. The V and J ends lost 5 bases and 3 bases respectively, with 8 bases between them. Germline lookup yields CDR1 GTSNPN and CDR2 SVGIG (reference sequence). The CDR3 loop reads CAWGQVGANVLTF. DNA of the CDR3: TGTGCCTGGGGGCAGGTTGGGGCCAACGTCCTGACTTTC. The entire variable domain, with the rest obtained from reference TRBV30 and TRBJ2-6, is as follows: SQTIHQWPATLVQPVGSPLSLECTVEGTSNPNLYWYRQAAGRGLQLLFYSVGIGQISSEVPQNLSASRPQDRQFILSSKKLLLSDSGFYLCAWGQVGANVLTFGAGSRLTVL.

V is TRBV2 and J is TRBJ2-1, with TRBD2 matching over 9 bases. V shed 4 bases, J shed 8 bases, and the junction held 9 bases outside the gene matches. Germline V gives CDR1 SNHLY, CDR2 FYNNEI. This CDR3 comprises 15 residues. The CDR3 region is CASSVGLAGIYEQFF. The CDR3, as DNA: TGTGCCAGCAGTGTTGGGCTAGCGGGGATCTATGAGCAGTTCTTC.

This clone was seen only once. V is TRBV12-3 or TRBV12-4 and J is TRBJ2-1; 10 bases agree with TRBD2. This CDR3 contains 13 residues. V gave up 0 bases and J gave up 13 bases; unmatched junction bases: 3. The CDR3 sequence is CASSLASGGRQFF. The CDR3 nucleotides are TGTGCCAGCAGTTTAGCTAGCGGGGGGCGTCAGTTCTTC.

The chain links TRBV5-4 to TRBJ2-7, with 10 bases matching TRBD2. The J segment lost 2 bases and the V segment lost 4 bases, leaving 3 bases of the junction unmatched. The CDR3 has 14 residues. CDR1 and CDR2 from the germline V gene are SGHNT and YYREEE (reference sequence). Here the CDR3 DNA reads TGTGCCAGCAGCCTAGCGGGGGAAACCTACGAGCAGTACTTC. Amino acids: CASSLAGETYEQYF.

The CDR3 reads CASSFQQGPPYNEQFF. The DNA of the CDR3 is TGCGCCAGCAGCTTTCAACAGGGGCCCCCCTACAATGAGCAGTTCTTC. V and J are TRBV5-1 and TRBJ2-1, with 7 bases lining up with TRBD1. The ends lost 2 bases at V and 2 bases at J; junction bases unmatched: 7. This CDR3 contains 16 residues. Germline CDR1 is SGHRS and CDR2 is YFSETQ. Combining the CDR3 with reference TRBV5-1 and TRBJ2-1 gives the whole variable domain KAGVTQTPRYLIKTRGQQVTLSCSPISGHRSVSWYQQTPGQGLQFLFEYFSETQRNKGNFPGRFSGRQFSNSRSEMNVSTLELGDSALYLCASSFQQGPPYNEQFFGPGTRLTVL.